This TCR beta chain is drawn from a study of cytomegalovirus exposure and HLA in healthy donors. Study overall: Among the 300 to 500 genotyped donors, 70% to 90% were placed in the Caucasian-associated ancestry cluster.

The study, taken as a whole, reports: Available immune exposure information was restricted to CMV serostatus only.

PCR used 60 Vbeta primers and 13 Jbeta primers. Only in-frame clones appear in the TCRdb table, and some are missing; sequencing was by immunoSEQ multiplex PCR. The repertoire holds roughly 140,000 clones, with about 75% as singletons. The length of the CDR3 is 15 residues. Trimming cost V 1 base and J 4 bases; bases outside gene matches: 7. Germline CDR1 and CDR2: SGHTA and FQGNSA. In the case of this clone: Its antigen is not known.

The chain recombines TRBV7-2 with TRBJ2-7; 7 bases match TRBD2. The source of this sequence is a man aged 60 to 75 in good health and CMV-seronegative. The sample consisted of PBMCs. CDR3 coding DNA: TGTGCCAGCAGCTTAGGGGGCGGGAGTGGGTACGAGCAGTACTTC. This codes for CASSLGGGSGYEQYF. Combining the CDR3 with reference TRBV7-2 and TRBJ2-7 gives the whole variable domain GAGVSQSPSNKVTEKGKDVELRCDPISGHTALYWYRQSLGQGLEFLIYFQGNSAPDKSGLPSDRFSAERTGGSVSTLTIQRTQQEDSAVYLCASSLGGGSGYEQYFGPGTRLTVT.